What follows are 15 T cell receptor beta chains derived from one specimen sequenced in a study of T-cell memory formation after mild COVID-19. TCRdb independently ran MiXCR on the 5' RACE reads; one entry per CDR3 protein. The sample shows 350,000 or so distinct CDR3 sequences, roughly 13% of them seen only once. The specimen was PBMCs or a T cell subset sorted from them (not recorded which). These receptor sequences come from a man between 18 and 29 years old who had mild COVID-19 (a few samples of this study predate the infection). Cell type and time point are not known.

The chain couples TRBV12-3 or TRBV12-4 to TRBJ1-2; D gene uncertain. V was pared by 3 bases and J by 9 bases, with 11 bases between. The CDR3 length is 12 residues. The CDR3 sequence is CASSFGPGSYTF. In DNA, the CDR3 is TGTGCCAGCAGTTTCGGCCCGGGAAGCTACACCTTC.

The J gene is TRBJ1-1, the V gene TRBV9, with 7 bases matching TRBD1. V was pared by 4 bases and J by 6 bases, with 15 bases of the junction left unmatched. Germline CDR1 reads SGDLS; CDR2 reads YYNGEE. This CDR3 region has 16 residues. Here the CDR3 reads CASSLTTGRPRPEAFF. As DNA, the CDR3 is TGTGCCAGCAGCCTAACGACAGGGCGCCCTCGACCTGAAGCTTTCTTT.

This clonotype was observed a handful of times. The rearrangement joins TRBV6-5 to TRBJ2-5; TRBD1 is a possible D gene (5 bases). Germline V CDR1 and CDR2: MNHEY, SVGAGI. CDR3 length: 16 residues. With 0 bases removed from V and 4 bases from J, the gap between germline ends came to 15 bases. CDR3 nucleotides: TGTGCCAGCAGTTACTCGATTACAGGCGCCCGAGAGACCCAGTACTTC. Translating gives CASSYSITGARETQYF.

This clonotype came up a few times. The chain carries TRBV4-3 and TRBJ2-2; 8 bases match TRBD2. With V trimmed by 5 bases and J by 0 bases, 5 bases remained unmatched. The CDR3 length is 16 residues. The V gene's germline CDR1 is LGHNA and CDR2 YSLEER. CDR3 amino acids: CASSSRGGANTGELFF. DNA for the CDR3: TGCGCCAGCAGCAGTCGGGGGGGGGCGAACACCGGGGAGCTGTTTTTT.

The V call is TRBV6-6, the J call TRBJ1-3, with unresolved D. This CDR3 comprises 10 residues. Germline V gene lookup returns CDR1 MNHNY and CDR2 SVGAGI (reference sequence). The V and J ends lost 5 bases and 4 bases respectively, with 0 bases between them. This CDR3 reads CASSGNTIYF. The CDR3 DNA reads TGTGCCAGCAGTGGAAACACCATATATTTT.

This clonotype was detected only a few times. The CDR3 DNA follows: TGCGCCAGCAGCTTACGAGGGTCTTTCGCAGATACGCAGTATTTT. Translating it yields CASSLRGSFADTQYF. The chain uses TRBV5-1 and TRBJ2-3; tentatively, D is TRBD2 (5 bases). CDR1 is SGHRS and CDR2 is YFSETQ in the germline V gene. V was pared by 2 bases and J by 4 bases, with 14 bases between. There are 15 residues in the CDR3.

This clonotype was counted between two and nine times. The CDR3 bases are TGCAGTGCTTTTGGGGGAATTCGGTCAGAGACCCAGTACTTC. Translated: CSAFGGIRSETQYF. V and J are TRBV20-1 and TRBJ2-5, with D possibly called TRBD1 or TRBD2 (5 bases each). CDR3 length: 14 amino acids. V lost 5 bases, J lost 4 bases, and 17 bases lay in between. CDR1 is DFQATT and CDR2 is SNEGSKA in the germline V gene (reference sequence).

The sample holds a few counts of this clonotype. The genes are TRBV6-2 or TRBV6-3 and TRBJ2-3; the D gene could be TRBD1 or TRBD2 (5 bases each). The germline CDR1 and CDR2 sequences are MNHEY and SVGEGT. V was shortened by 4 bases and J by 5 bases, with 13 bases between the two germline ends. CDR3 length equals 14 residues. CDR3 loop: CASSFGTAGDTQYF. DNA for the CDR3: TGTGCCAGCAGTTTCGGGACGGCAGGAGATACGCAGTATTTT.

This clonotype was detected ten times or more. The rearrangement joins TRBV4-3 to TRBJ2-1, with 7 bases fitting TRBD2. V shed 0 bases and J 3 bases; nucleotides not matched to a gene: 2. CDR3 length equals 15 residues. The V gene's germline CDR1 is LGHNA and CDR2 YSLEER. CDR3 sequence: CASSQDPGGYNEQFF. In nucleotides, the CDR3 is TGCGCCAGCAGCCAAGATCCGGGGGGCTACAATGAGCAGTTCTTC.

The genes are TRBV5-1 and TRBJ2-1, with a tentative D call TRBD1 (5 bases). Germline CDR1 reads SGHRS; CDR2 reads YFSETQ. The CDR3 is made up of 17 amino acids. Trimming removed 4 bases from V and 3 bases from J, with 20 bases in between. The CDR3 coding sequence is TGCGCCAGCAGCCAGCCAATTTTAGGGGATAGCTACAATGAGCAGTTCTTC. This encodes CASSQPILGDSYNEQFF.

J is TRBJ1-5 and V is TRBV27; TRBD1 is a possible D gene (6 bases). The CDR3 totals 17 residues. With 0 bases removed from V and 1 base from J, the gap between germline ends came to 13 bases. The germline V gene encodes CDR1 MNHEY and CDR2 SMNVEV (reference sequence). The CDR3 reads CASSLSAGAVSNQPQHF. DNA for the CDR3: TGTGCCAGCAGTTTATCGGCAGGGGCCGTAAGCAATCAGCCCCAGCATTTT.

The chain joins TRBV7-3 to TRBJ2-1, with D perhaps TRBD2 (6 bases). The V end was cut by 4 bases, the J end by 3 bases, with 13 bases between. Per the germline V gene, CDR1 is SGHTA and CDR2 is FQGTGA. The CDR3 is 15 amino acids. DNA for the CDR3: TGTGCCAGCAGCTCCCGAGGGGACTTCTACAATGAGCAGTTCTTC. Amino acids: CASSSRGDFYNEQFF.

The V call is TRBV5-4, the J call TRBJ2-5, with TRBD2 matching over 11 bases. Germline loops: CDR1 SGHNT, CDR2 YYREEE (reference sequence). CDR3 length equals 15 residues. V was clipped by 4 bases and J by 3 bases; unmatched bases: 5. CDR3 loop: CASSPQTSGEETQYF. The CDR3, as DNA: TGTGCCAGCAGCCCCCAGACTAGCGGGGAAGAGACCCAGTACTTC.

This chain uses TRBV12-3 or TRBV12-4 with TRBJ2-3, with D maybe TRBD2 (5 bases). This CDR3 has 14 amino acids. V was cut by 5 bases and J by 4 bases, with 13 bases left in between. CDR3 coding DNA: TGTGCCAGCAGTCGTACTAGTCCGCCAGATACGCAGTATTTT. It specifies CASSRTSPPDTQYF.

This chain connects TRBV11-2 to TRBJ2-1, with D perhaps matching TRBD1 (6 bases). V lost 7 bases and J lost 12, with 22 bases in between. The CDR3 is 14 amino acids. CDR1 and CDR2 (germline): SGHAT, FQNNGV. DNA of the CDR3: TGTGCCAGCACCCCAGAGGCTGGGGGCCTAGGGCAGTTCTTC. Protein: CASTPEAGGLGQFF.